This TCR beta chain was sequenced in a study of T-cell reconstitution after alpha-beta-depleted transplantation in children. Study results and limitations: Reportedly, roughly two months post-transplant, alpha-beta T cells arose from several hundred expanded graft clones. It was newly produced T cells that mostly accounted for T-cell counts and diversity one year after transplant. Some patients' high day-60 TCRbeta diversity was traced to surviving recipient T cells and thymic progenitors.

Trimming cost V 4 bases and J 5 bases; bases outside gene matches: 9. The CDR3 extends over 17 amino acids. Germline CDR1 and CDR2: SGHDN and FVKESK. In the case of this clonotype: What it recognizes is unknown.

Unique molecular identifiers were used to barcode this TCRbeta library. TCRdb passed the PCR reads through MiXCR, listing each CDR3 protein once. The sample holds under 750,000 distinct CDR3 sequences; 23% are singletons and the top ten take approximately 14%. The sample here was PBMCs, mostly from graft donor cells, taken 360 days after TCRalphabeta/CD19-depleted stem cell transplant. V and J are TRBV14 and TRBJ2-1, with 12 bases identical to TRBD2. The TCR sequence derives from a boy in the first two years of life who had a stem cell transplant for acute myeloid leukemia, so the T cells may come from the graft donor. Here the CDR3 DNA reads TGTGCCAGCAGCCGGTACCGACTAGCGGGGGATCACAATGAGCAGTTCTTC. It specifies CASSRYRLAGDHNEQFF.